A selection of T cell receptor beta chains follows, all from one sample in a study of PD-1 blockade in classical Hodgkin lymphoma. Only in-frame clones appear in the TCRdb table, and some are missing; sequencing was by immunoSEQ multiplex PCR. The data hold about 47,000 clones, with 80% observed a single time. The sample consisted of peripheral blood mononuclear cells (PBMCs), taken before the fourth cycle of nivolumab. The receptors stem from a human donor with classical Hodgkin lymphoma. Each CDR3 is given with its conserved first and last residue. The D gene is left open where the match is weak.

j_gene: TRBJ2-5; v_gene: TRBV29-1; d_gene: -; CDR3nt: TGCAGCGGGACCCCGGGGGGAGGGGGTAGGGAGACCCAGTACTTC; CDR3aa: CSGTPGGGGRETQYF
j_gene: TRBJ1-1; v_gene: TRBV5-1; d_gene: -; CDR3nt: TGCGCCAGCAGCTTCCGACTACAGGAAACTGAAGCTTTCTTT; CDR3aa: CASSFRLQETEAFF
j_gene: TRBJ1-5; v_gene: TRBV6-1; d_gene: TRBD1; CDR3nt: TGTGCCAGCTACGGGACAGGGGATCAGCCCCAGCATTTT; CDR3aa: CASYGTGDQPQHF
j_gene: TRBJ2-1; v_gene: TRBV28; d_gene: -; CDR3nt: TGTGCCAGCAGACTTAGCTCCGGGCCACCCACCTACAATGAGCAGTTCTTC; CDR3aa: CASRLSSGPPTYNEQFF
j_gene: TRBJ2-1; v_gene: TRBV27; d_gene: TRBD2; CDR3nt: TGTGCCAGCAGTCGACGGACCCAAGCGGGAGTCAATGAGCAGTTCTTC; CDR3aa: CASSRRTQAGVNEQFF
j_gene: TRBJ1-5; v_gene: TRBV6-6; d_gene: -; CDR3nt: TGTGCCAGCACTACAGTAGGGATGCAGCCCCAGCATTTT; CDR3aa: CASTTVGMQPQHF
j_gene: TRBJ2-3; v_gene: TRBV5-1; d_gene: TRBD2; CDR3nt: TGCGCCAGCAGCTTGCCTAGCGGGGGGGGCACAGATACGCAGTATTTT; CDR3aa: CASSLPSGGGTDTQYF
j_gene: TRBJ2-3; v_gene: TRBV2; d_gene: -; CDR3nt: TGTGCCAGCAGTCGTAAGGTCGCGACGGATACGCAGTATTTT; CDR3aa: CASSRKVATDTQYF
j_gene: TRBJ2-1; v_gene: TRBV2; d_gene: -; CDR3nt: TGTGCCAGCAGTGGCCTTAGCGGAACCCGCTACAATGAGCAGTTCTTC; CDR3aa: CASSGLSGTRYNEQFF
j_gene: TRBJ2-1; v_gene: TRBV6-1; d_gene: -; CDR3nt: TGTGCCAGCAGTGAACTCCCAGCGGGTTCTTTCAATGAGCAGTTCTTC; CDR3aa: CASSELPAGSFNEQFF
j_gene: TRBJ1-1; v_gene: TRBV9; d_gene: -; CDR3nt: TGTGCCAGCAGCGTCATATCTGGGGATAAAGCTTTCTTT; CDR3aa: CASSVISGDKAFF